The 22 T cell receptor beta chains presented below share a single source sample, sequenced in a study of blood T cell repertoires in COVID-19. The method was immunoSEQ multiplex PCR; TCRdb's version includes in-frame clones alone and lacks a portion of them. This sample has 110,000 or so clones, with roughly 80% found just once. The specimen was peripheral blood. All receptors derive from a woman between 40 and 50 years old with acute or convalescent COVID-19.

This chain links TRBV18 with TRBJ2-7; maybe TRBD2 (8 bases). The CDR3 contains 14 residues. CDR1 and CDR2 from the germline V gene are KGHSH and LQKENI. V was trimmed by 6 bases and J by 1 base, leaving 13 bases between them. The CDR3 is CASSREGASYEQYF. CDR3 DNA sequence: TGTGCCAGCTCCCGGGAGGGGGCTTCCTACGAGCAGTACTTC.

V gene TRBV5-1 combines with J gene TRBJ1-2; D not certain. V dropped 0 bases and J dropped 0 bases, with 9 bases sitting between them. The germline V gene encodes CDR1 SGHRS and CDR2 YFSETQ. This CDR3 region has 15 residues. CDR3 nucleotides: TGCGCCAGCAGCTTGGTCCCAGTGACTAACTATGGCTACACCTTC. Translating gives CASSLVPVTNYGYTF.

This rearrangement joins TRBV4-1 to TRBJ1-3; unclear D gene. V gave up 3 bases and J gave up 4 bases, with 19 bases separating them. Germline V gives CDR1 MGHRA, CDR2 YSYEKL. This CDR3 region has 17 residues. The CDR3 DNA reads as TGCGCCAGCAGCCACCCCGTTGAGAGGGCGGACGGAAACACCATATATTTT. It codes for CASSHPVERADGNTIYF.

CDR3 DNA sequence: TGTGCCAGCAGCTTCGGACAGCCCATCTACGAGCAGTACTTC. Residues: CASSFGQPIYEQYF. The chain is built from TRBV7-2 and TRBJ2-7; tentatively, D is TRBD1 (6 bases). V lost 3 bases, J lost 3 bases, and 12 bases lay in between. Germline assignment: CDR1 SGHTA and CDR2 FQGNSA. This CDR3 region has 14 residues.

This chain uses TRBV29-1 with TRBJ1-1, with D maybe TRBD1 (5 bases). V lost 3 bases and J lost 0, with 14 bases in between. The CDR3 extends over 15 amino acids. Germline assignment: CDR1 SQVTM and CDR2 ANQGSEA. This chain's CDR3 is CSVEGRGGLNTEAFF. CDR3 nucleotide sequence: TGCAGCGTTGAGGGAAGGGGCGGCCTGAACACTGAAGCTTTCTTT.

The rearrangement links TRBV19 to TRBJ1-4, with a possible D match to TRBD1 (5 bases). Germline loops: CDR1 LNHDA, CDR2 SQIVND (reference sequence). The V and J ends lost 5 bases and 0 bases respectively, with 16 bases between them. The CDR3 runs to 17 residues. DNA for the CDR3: TGTGCCAGTAGTCCGCTAGGGGAGGCCCCAACTAATGAAAAACTGTTTTTT. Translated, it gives CASSPLGEAPTNEKLFF.

CDR3 sequence reads: CASSFLQGESEQFF. The DNA for the CDR3 is TGTGCCAGCAGCTTCCTACAGGGGGAAAGTGAGCAGTTCTTC. The genes are TRBV7-9 and TRBJ2-1; 8 bases are a match to TRBD1. The V segment lost 3 bases and the J segment 9 bases; nucleotides outside the gene matches: 7. Germline V gives CDR1 SEHNR, CDR2 FQNEAQ (reference sequence). This CDR3 has 14 amino acids.

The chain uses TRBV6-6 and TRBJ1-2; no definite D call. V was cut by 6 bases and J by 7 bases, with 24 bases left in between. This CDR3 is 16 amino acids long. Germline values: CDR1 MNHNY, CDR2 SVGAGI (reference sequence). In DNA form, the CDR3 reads TGTGCCAGCAGAATGGCTAGGAGGACGGATAACGCTGGCTACACCTTC. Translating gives CASRMARRTDNAGYTF.

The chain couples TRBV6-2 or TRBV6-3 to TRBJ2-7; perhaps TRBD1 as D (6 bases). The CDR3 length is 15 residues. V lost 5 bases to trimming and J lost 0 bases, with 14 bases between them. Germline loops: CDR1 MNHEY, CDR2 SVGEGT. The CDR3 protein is CASSRRTAYSYEQYF. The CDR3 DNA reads TGTGCCAGCAGTCGGAGGACAGCGTACTCCTACGAGCAGTACTTC.

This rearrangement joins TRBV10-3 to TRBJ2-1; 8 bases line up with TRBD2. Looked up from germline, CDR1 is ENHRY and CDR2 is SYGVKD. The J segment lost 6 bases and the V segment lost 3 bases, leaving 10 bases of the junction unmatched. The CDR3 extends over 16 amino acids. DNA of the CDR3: TGTGCCATCAGTGAAAATTCGGGGCTAGCGGGCAATGAGCAGTTCTTC. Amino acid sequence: CAISENSGLAGNEQFF.

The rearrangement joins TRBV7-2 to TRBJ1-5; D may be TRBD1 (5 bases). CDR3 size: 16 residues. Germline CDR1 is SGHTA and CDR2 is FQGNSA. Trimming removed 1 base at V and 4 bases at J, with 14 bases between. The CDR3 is CASSLGWLRGNQPQHF. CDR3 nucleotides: TGTGCCAGCAGCTTAGGGTGGCTAAGGGGTAATCAGCCCCAGCATTTT.

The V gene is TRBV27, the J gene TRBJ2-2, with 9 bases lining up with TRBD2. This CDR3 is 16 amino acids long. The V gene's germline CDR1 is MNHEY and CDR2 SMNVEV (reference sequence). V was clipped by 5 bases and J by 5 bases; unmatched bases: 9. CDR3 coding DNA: TGTGCCAGCAGTCCAGATAGCGGGGGAGGAACCGGGGAGCTGTTTTTT. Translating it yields CASSPDSGGGTGELFF.

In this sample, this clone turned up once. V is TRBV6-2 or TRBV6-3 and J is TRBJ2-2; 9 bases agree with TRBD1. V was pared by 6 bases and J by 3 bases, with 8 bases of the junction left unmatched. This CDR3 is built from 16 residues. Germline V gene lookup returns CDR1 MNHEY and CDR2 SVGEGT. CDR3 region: CASSSGDRVDTGELFF. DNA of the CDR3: TGTGCCAGCAGCTCCGGGGACAGGGTTGACACCGGGGAGCTGTTTTTT.

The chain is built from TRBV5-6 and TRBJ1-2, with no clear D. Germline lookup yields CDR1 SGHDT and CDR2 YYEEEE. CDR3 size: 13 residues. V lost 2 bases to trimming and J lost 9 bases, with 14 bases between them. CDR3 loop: CASSLRATGSYTF. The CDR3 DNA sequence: TGTGCCAGCAGCTTAAGGGCCACGGGGAGCTACACCTTC.

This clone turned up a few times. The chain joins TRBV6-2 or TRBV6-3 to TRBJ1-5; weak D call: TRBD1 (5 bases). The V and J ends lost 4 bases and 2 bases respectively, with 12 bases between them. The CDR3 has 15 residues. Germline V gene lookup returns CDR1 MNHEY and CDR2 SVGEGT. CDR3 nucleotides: TGTGCCAGCAGTTGGGGCAGGGTCCGCAATCAGCCCCAGCATTTT. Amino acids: CASSWGRVRNQPQHF.

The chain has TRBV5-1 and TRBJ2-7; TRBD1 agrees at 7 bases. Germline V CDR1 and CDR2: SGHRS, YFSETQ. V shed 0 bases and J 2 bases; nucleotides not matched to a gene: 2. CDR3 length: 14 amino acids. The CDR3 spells CASSLEGQPYEQYF. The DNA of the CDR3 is TGCGCCAGCAGCTTGGAGGGACAGCCCTACGAGCAGTACTTC.

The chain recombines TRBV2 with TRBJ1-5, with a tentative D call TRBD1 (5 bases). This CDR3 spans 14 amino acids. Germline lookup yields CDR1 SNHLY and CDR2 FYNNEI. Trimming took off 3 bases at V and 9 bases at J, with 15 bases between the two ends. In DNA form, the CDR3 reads TGTGCCAGCAGTGAGAAGGAGGGGATCCGGCCCCAGCATTTT. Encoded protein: CASSEKEGIRPQHF. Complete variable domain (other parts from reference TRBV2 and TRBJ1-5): EPEVTQTPSHQVTQMGQEVILRCVPISNHLYFYWYRQILGQKVEFLVSFYNNEISEKSEIFDDQFSVERPDGSNFTLKIRSTKLEDSAMYFCASSEKEGIRPQHFGDGTRLSIL.

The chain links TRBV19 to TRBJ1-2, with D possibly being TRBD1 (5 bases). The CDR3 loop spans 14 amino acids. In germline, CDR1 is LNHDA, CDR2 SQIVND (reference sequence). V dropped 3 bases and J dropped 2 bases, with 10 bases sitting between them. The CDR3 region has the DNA TGTGCCAGTAGTATTGCAGGGTACAACTATGGCTACACCTTC. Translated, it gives CASSIAGYNYGYTF.

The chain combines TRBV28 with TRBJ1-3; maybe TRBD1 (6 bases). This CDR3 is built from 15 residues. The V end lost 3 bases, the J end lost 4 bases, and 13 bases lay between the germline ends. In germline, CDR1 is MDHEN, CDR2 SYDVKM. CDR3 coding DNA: TGTGCCAGCAGTTTTGGGGGCGCGCGAGGAAACACCATATATTTT. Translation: CASSFGGARGNTIYF.

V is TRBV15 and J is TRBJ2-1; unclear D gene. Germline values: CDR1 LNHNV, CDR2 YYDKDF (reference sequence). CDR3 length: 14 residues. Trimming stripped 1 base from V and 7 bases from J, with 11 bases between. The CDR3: CATSRAMSKNEQFF. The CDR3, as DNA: TGTGCCACCAGCAGAGCCATGAGCAAGAATGAGCAGTTCTTC.

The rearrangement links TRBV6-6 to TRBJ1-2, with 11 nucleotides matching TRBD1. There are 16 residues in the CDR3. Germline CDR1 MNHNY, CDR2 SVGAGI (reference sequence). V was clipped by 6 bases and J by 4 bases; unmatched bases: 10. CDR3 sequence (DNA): TGTGCCAGCAGCGGAAGGACAGGGGGCTCTGTCTATGGCTACACCTTC. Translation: CASSGRTGGSVYGYTF.

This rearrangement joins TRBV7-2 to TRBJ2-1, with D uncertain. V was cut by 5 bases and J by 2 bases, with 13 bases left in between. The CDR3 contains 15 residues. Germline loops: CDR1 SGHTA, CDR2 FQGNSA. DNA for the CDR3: TGTGCCAGCAGCCGTAGCATATCAACCTACAATGAGCAGTTCTTC. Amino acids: CASSRSISTYNEQFF.